In this sample, the clone carrying this T cell receptor (beta chain) turned up once. The data were produced by immunoSEQ multiplex PCR, yet TCRdb's version contains in-frame clones alone and is incomplete. The sample has about 14,000 clones, over 75% seen once. This sample is part of a study of OX40 agonist ivuxolimab in advanced cancers. The clonotype originates from an adult with an advanced solid tumor such as melanoma, head and neck, liver or kidney cancer. Sequenced here: CD4+ or CD8+ T cells sorted from blood, sampled in a trial of the OX40 agonist ivuxolimab.

Here the CDR3 reads CASSRGQFQETQYF. CDR3 sequence (DNA): TGTGCCAGCAGCAGGGGACAGTTCCAAGAGACCCAGTACTTC. This chain links TRBV11-2 with TRBJ2-5; 7 nucleotides match TRBD1. Germline V gene lookup returns CDR1 SGHAT and CDR2 FQNNGV. V dropped 5 bases and J dropped 1; count of bases not matched to a gene: 4. The CDR3 is 14 residues long.